The rows below give T cell receptor beta chains drawn from one sample of a study of response to subunit inactivated influenza vaccine. TCRdb re-derived calls from the RT-PCR reads in MiXCR, one entry per CDR3 protein. Of about 570,000 distinct CDR3 sequences in the sample, 11% were seen once. The data were also submitted as part of a second study, on T cells expressing NK-cell markers.

The input for sequencing was PBMCs from blood, taken on the day of vaccination. The receptor set was obtained from a man in his forties or fifties who received an inactivated influenza vaccine. Both conserved end residues are part of each CDR3. Each record gives: V gene, clone size, J gene, CDR3 protein. Size is stated for part of the rows, as once, few or many counts, or as a class when the clone is expanded.

TRBV28,few,TRBJ2-3,CASSPPFGGNTQYF
TRBV10-3,few,TRBJ2-7,CAISQDDYYEQYF
TRBV29-1,-,TRBJ1-2,CSVAISGGRYGYTF
TRBV6-2/TRBV6-3,-,TRBJ2-1,CASSYEGLKQFF
TRBV12-3/TRBV12-4,many,TRBJ1-2,CASSLGVGYGYTF
TRBV6-2/TRBV6-3,-,TRBJ2-7,CASKLWDGEYEQYF
TRBV15,-,TRBJ2-4,CATSNSGTLTKNIQYF
TRBV7-9,few,TRBJ2-1,CASSSSDGGGIYNEQFF
TRBV18,-,TRBJ2-7,CASSPPSGGPHEQYF
TRBV20-1,-,TRBJ2-7,CSAKGQGSYEQYF
TRBV7-2,many,TRBJ2-3,CASSFTSGSTGDTQYF
TRBV5-1,-,TRBJ2-7,CASSLVSAGLVYEQYF
TRBV6-2/TRBV6-3,many,TRBJ2-1,CANNVGLAGGDSYNEQFF
TRBV10-3,few,TRBJ2-1,CAIKETGEQFF
TRBV28,few,TRBJ2-7,CASSWRWTGGSYEQYF
TRBV3-1,-,TRBJ1-1,CASSLGTGGGIEAFF
TRBV2,-,TRBJ1-6,CASSETGNSPLHF
TRBV7-2,-,TRBJ2-5,CASRPTSGGRETQYF